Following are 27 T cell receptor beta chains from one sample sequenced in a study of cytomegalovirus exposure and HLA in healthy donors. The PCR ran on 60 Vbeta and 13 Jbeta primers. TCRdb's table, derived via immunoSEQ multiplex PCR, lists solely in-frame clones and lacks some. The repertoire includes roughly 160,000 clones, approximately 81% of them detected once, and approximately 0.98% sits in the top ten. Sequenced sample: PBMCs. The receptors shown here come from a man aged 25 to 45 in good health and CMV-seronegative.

The CDR3 here is CASSLLPTGDEQYF. CDR3 bases: TGTGCCAGCAGCCTACTCCCGACAGGGGACGAGCAGTACTTC. The chain combines TRBV7-6 with TRBJ2-7; TRBD1 matches 8 bases. The germline V gene has CDR1 SGHVS and CDR2 FNYEAQ. CDR3 length equals 14 residues. V was pared by 5 bases and J by 5 bases, with 8 bases of the junction left unmatched.

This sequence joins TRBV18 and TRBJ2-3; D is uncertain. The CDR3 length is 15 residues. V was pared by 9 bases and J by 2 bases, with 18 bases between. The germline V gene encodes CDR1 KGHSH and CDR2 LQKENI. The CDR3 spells CASSSRKSATDTQYF. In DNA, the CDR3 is TGTGCCAGTTCCTCGAGGAAGTCGGCCACAGATACGCAGTATTTT.

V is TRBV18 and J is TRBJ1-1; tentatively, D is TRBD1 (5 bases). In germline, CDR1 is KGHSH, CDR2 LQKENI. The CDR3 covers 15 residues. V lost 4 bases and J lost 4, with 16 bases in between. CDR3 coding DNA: TGTGCCAGCTCACTCCGGGGGGATGGAGGCACTGAAGCTTTCTTT. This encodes CASSLRGDGGTEAFF.

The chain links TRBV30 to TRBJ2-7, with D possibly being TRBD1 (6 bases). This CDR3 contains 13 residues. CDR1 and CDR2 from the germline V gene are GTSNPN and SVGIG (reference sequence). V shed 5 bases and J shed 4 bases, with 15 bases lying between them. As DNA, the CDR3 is TGTGCCTGGGGTATTACAGGGATTTACGAGCAGTACTTC. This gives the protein CAWGITGIYEQYF.

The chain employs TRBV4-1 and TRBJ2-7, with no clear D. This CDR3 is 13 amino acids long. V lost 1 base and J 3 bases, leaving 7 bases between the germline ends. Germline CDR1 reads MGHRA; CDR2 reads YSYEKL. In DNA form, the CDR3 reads TGCGCCAGCAGCCAAGCCGAGAACTACGAGCAGTACTTC. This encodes CASSQAENYEQYF.

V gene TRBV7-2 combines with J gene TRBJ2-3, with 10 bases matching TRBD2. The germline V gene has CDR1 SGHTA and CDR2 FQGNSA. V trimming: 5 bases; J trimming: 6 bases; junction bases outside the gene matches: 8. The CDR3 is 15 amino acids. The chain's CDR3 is CASSPTSGIIDTQYF. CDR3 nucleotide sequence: TGTGCCAGCAGCCCAACTAGCGGGATTATTGATACGCAGTATTTT.

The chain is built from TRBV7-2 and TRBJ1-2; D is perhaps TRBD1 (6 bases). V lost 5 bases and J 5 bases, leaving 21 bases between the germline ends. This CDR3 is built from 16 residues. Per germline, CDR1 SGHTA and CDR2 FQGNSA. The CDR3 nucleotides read TGTGCCAGCAGCAAGGACAGCCCATATTTTTCATATGGCTACACCTTC. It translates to CASSKDSPYFSYGYTF.

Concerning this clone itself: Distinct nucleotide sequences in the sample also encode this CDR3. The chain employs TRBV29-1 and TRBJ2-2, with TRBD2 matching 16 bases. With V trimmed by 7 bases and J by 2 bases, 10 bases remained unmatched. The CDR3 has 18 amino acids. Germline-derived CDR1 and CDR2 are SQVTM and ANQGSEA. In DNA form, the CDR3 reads TGCAGCGCCCGCCCGGGACTAGCGGGGGGGTCAAACACCGGGGAGCTGTTTTTT. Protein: CSARPGLAGGSNTGELFF.

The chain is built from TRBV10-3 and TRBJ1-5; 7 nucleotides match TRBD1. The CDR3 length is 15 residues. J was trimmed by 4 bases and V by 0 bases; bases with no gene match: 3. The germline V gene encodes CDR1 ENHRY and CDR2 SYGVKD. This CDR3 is CAISESAGQNQPQHF. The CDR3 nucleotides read TGTGCCATCAGTGAGTCGGCGGGACAGAATCAGCCCCAGCATTTT.

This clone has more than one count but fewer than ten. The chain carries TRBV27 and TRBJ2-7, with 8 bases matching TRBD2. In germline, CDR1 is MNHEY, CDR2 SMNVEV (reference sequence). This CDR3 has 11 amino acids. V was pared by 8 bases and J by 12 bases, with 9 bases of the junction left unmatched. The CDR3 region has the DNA TGTGCCAGCGGGATCTCGGGGGGGACGTACTTC. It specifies CASGISGGTYF.

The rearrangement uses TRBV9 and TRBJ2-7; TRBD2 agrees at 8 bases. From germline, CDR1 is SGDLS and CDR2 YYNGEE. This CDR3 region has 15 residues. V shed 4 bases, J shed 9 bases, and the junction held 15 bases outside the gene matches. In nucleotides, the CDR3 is TGTGCCAGCAGCCCGGATTGGGTAGCGGGGCCGGGGCAGTACTTC. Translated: CASSPDWVAGPGQYF. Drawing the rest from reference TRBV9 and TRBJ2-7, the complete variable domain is DSGVTQTPKHLITATGQRVTLRCSPRSGDLSVYWYQQSLDQGLQFLIQYYNGEERAKGNILERFSAQQFPDLHSELNLSSLELGDSALYFCASSPDWVAGPGQYFGPGTRLTVT.

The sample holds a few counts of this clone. CDR3 DNA sequence: TGTGCCAGCAGACCCCCGACAGGGTTAGATGGCTACACCTTC. Protein sequence: CASRPPTGLDGYTF. V usage is TRBV6-5 and J usage is TRBJ1-2, with 7 nucleotides matching TRBD1. J lost 6 bases, V lost 6 bases, and 10 bases had no gene match. The CDR3 consists of 14 residues. Germline CDR1 is MNHEY and CDR2 is SVGAGI.

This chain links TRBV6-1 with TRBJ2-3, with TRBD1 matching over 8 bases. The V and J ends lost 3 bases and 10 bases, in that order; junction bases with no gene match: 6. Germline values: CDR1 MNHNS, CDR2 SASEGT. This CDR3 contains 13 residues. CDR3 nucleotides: TGTGCCAGCAGTGACCTTGGACAGGGTTCGCAGTATTTT. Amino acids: CASSDLGQGSQYF.

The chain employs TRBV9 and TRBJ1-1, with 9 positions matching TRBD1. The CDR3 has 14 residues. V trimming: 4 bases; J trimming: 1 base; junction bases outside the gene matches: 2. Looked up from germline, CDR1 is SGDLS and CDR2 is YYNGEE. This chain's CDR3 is CASSKTGGNTEAFF. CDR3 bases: TGTGCCAGCAGCAAGACAGGGGGGAACACTGAAGCTTTCTTT.

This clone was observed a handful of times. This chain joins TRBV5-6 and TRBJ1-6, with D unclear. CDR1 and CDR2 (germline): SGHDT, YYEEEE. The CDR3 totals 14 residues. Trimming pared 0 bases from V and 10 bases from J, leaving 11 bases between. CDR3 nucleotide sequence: TGTGCCAGCAGCTTGGGACGAGGAGAATCACCCCTCCACTTT. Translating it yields CASSLGRGESPLHF.

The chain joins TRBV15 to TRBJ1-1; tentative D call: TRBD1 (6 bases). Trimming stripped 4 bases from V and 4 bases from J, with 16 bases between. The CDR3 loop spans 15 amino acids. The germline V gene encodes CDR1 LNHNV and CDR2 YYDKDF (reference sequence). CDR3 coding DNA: TGTGCCACCAGCAAGGACAGAGGGGTTGGCACTGAAGCTTTCTTT. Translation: CATSKDRGVGTEAFF.

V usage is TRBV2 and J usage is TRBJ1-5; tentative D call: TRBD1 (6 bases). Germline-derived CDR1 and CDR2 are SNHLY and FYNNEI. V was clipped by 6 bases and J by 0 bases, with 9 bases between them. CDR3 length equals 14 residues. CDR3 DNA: TGTGCCAGCAGCCAGGACAGTAGCAATCAGCCCCAGCATTTT. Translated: CASSQDSSNQPQHF.

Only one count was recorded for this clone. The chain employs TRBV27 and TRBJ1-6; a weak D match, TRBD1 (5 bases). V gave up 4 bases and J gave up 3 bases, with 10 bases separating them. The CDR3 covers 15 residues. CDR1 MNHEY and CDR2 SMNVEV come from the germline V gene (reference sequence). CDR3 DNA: TGTGCCAGCAGTTCCCGACAGAGCTATAATTCACCCCTCCACTTT. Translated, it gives CASSSRQSYNSPLHF.

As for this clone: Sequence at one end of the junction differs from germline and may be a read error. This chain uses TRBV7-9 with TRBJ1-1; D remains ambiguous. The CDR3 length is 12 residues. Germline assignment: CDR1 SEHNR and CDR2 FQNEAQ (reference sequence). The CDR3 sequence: CSSSQQASEAFF. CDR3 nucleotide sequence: TGTTCCAGCAGCCAGCAGGCTTCGGAAGCTTTCTTT.

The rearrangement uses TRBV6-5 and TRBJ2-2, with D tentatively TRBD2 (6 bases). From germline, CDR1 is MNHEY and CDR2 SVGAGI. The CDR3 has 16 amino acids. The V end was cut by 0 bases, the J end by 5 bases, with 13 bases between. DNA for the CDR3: TGTGCCAGCAGTTACTCTTCCGGGAGTGGGACCGGGGAGCTGTTTTTT. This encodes CASSYSSGSGTGELFF.

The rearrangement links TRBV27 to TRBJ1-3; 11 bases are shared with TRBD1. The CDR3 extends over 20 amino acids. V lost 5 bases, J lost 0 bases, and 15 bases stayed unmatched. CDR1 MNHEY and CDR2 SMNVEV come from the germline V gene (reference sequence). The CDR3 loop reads CASSPYPGTGGDSSGNTIYF. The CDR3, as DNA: TGTGCCAGCAGTCCCTACCCCGGGACAGGGGGTGATAGCTCTGGAAACACCATATATTTT.

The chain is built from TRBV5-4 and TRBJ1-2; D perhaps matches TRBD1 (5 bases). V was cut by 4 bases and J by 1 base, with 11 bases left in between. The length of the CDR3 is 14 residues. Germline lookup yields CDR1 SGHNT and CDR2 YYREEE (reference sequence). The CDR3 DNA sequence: TGTGCCAGCAGCGTCGGGGGGGTTAACTATGGCTACACCTTC. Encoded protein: CASSVGGVNYGYTF.

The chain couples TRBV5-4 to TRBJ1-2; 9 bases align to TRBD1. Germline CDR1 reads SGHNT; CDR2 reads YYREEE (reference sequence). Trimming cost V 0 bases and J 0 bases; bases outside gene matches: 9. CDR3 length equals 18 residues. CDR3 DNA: TGTGCCAGCAGCTTGGTTTGGGGACAGGGATCCTCTAACTATGGCTACACCTTC. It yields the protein CASSLVWGQGSSNYGYTF.

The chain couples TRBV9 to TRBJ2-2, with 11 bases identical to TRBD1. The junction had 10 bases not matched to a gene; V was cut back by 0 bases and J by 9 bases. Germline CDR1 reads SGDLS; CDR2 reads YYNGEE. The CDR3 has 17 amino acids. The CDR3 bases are TGTGCCAGCAGCGTAGACCCGGGACAGGGGGGGTGGCGGGAGCTGTTTTTT. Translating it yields CASSVDPGQGGWRELFF.

The CDR3 nucleotides are TGTGCCAGTAGTAAATTCCTAGGGGCGGGGGCCAACGTCCTGACTTTC. Amino acid sequence: CASSKFLGAGANVLTF. V and J are TRBV19 and TRBJ2-6, with a tentative D call TRBD1 (5 bases). V dropped 4 bases and J dropped 4 bases, with 14 bases sitting between them. From germline, CDR1 is LNHDA and CDR2 SQIVND (reference sequence). This CDR3 comprises 16 residues.

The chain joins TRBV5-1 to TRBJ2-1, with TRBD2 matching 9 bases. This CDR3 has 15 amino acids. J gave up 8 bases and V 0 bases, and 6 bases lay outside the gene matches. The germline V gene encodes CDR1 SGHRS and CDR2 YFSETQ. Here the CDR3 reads CASSLEIAGEDEQFF. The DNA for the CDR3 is TGCGCCAGCAGCTTGGAGATAGCGGGAGAGGATGAGCAGTTCTTC.

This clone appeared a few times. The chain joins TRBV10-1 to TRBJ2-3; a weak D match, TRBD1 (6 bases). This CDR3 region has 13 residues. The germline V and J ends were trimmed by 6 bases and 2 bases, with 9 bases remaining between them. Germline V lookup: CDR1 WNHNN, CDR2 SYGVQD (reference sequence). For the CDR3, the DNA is TGCGCCAGCAGGGACAGTTACACAGATACGCAGTATTTT. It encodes CASRDSYTDTQYF.